A selection of T cell receptor beta chains follows, all from one sample in a study of cytomegalovirus exposure and HLA in healthy donors. The data were produced by immunoSEQ multiplex PCR, yet TCRdb's version contains in-frame clones alone and is incomplete. The profile shows about 110,000 clones, about 80% of them singletons. Sequenced material: PBMCs. The receptors originated from a man younger than 45 in good health and CMV-seronegative. CDR3s include the opening cysteine and the closing phenylalanine or tryptophan. A D gene is named only where the DNA matches it firmly. The listing skips clone size in some rows; elsewhere it reads once, few, many or a size class.

j_gene,abundance,d_gene,v_gene,CDR3aa,CDR3nt
TRBJ1-5,few,NA,TRBV2,CATSRGDNNQPQHF,TGTGCCACTTCCAGGGGTGATAACAATCAGCCCCAGCATTTT
TRBJ2-7,few,TRBD1,TRBV10-3,CAIRDRGDSYEQYF,TGTGCCATCAGGGACAGGGGAGATTCCTACGAGCAGTACTTC
TRBJ2-1,NA,NA,TRBV5-6,CASTEVGVTNEQFF,TGTGCCAGCACGGAGGTTGGGGTGACCAATGAGCAGTTCTTC
TRBJ2-3,NA,NA,TRBV7-2,CASSSPRRSTDTQYF,TGTGCCAGCAGCTCGCCTCGCCGGAGCACAGATACGCAGTATTTT
TRBJ1-4,few,TRBD1,TRBV19,CASSRGTGANEKLFF,TGTGCCAGTAGTAGGGGGACAGGGGCGAATGAAAAACTGTTTTTT
TRBJ2-2,once,NA,TRBV7-2,CASSLTPDLATNTGELFF,TGTGCCAGCAGCTTAACGCCGGACTTAGCGACGAACACCGGGGAGCTGTTTTTT
TRBJ2-2,NA,TRBD1,TRBV27,CASSRPGQGAVGELFF,TGTGCCAGCAGTCGCCCGGGACAGGGGGCTGTCGGGGAGCTGTTTTTT
TRBJ2-5,NA,NA,TRBV5-8,CASSPRWSEETQYF,TGTGCCAGCAGCCCCCGGTGGAGTGAAGAGACCCAGTACTTC
TRBJ1-2,NA,TRBD1,TRBV29-1,CSVGGSGQGTVNYGYTF,TGCAGCGTTGGGGGATCCGGACAGGGGACCGTTAACTATGGCTACACCTTC
TRBJ1-1,few,TRBD1,TRBV4-1,CASSHRQGANTEAFF,TGCGCCAGCAGCCACAGACAGGGGGCCAACACTGAAGCTTTCTTT
TRBJ2-5,NA,TRBD2,TRBV6-5,CASRGTSGNKETQYF,TGTGCCAGCAGGGGGACTAGCGGGAATAAGGAGACCCAGTACTTC
TRBJ1-1,NA,NA,TRBV25-1,CASSRIGGLNTEAFF,TGTGCCAGCAGCAGAATCGGGGGACTGAACACTGAAGCTTTCTTT
TRBJ1-5,NA,NA,TRBV7-9,CASSLNPGAQHF,TGTGCCAGCAGCTTAAACCCAGGGGCCCAGCATTTT
TRBJ2-7,few,NA,TRBV4-1,CASSHHRVDEQYF,TGCGCCAGCAGCCACCACAGGGTAGACGAGCAGTACTTC
TRBJ2-5,few,TRBD1,TRBV6-5,CASTMGQGRETQYF,TGTGCCAGCACCATGGGACAGGGGAGAGAGACCCAGTACTTC
TRBJ2-1,NA,TRBD1,TRBV5-1,CASSLDRGQEDEQFF,TGCGCCAGCAGCTTGGACAGGGGGCAGGAGGATGAGCAGTTCTTC
TRBJ2-1,NA,TRBD1,TRBV9,CASSVEGQGGNEQFF,TGTGCCAGCAGCGTAGAAGGACAGGGTGGCAATGAGCAGTTCTTC
TRBJ2-5,few,NA,TRBV5-6,CASSPYSGVLGETQYF,TGTGCCAGCAGCCCTTACTCAGGGGTCTTGGGAGAGACCCAGTACTTC
TRBJ2-7,NA,NA,TRBV2,CASSDAGTPPGEQYF,TGTGCCAGCAGTGATGCGGGGACCCCTCCTGGCGAGCAGTACTTC
TRBJ2-6,NA,NA,TRBV6-5,CASSSTGLGANVLTF,TGTGCCAGCAGCTCCACAGGGCTGGGGGCCAACGTCCTGACTTTC
TRBJ2-1,NA,TRBD2,TRBV28,CASSSGTSGHGAWNEQFF,TGTGCCAGCAGTTCCGGGACTAGCGGTCATGGGGCCTGGAATGAGCAGTTCTTC
TRBJ1-2,NA,NA,TRBV6-4,CASSEGQHYGYTF,TGTGCCAGCAGTGAAGGACAGCACTATGGCTACACCTTC
TRBJ2-1,NA,NA,TRBV5-1,CASSEAKDLHNEQFF,TGCGCCAGCAGTGAAGCCAAGGACTTGCACAATGAGCAGTTCTTC
TRBJ1-1,NA,NA,TRBV25-1,CASSETSGTEAFF,TGTGCCAGCAGTGAAACGTCGGGCACTGAAGCTTTCTTT
TRBJ2-1,NA,NA,TRBV27,CASSLDRSSYNEQFF,TGTGCCAGCAGTTTAGATCGTAGCTCCTACAATGAGCAGTTCTTC
TRBJ2-2,NA,TRBD2,TRBV13,CASSTTGTSGRAATGELFF,TGTGCCAGCAGTACCACCGGGACTAGCGGGAGGGCCGCCACCGGGGAGCTGTTTTTT
TRBJ2-1,few,NA,TRBV6-4,CASSWGAYNEQFF,TGTGCCAGCAGTTGGGGGGCCTACAATGAGCAGTTCTTC
TRBJ1-1,NA,TRBD1,TRBV6-5,CASSVTGAATFF,TGTGCCAGCAGTGTCACAGGGGCGGCAACTTTCTTT
TRBJ2-2,NA,NA,TRBV5-1,CASSLGTSSGELFF,TGCGCCAGCAGCTTGGGGACATCATCCGGGGAGCTGTTTTTT
TRBJ1-2,NA,NA,TRBV14,CASSQNPTDYGYTF,TGTGCCAGCAGCCAAAACCCGACAGACTATGGCTACACCTTC
TRBJ2-1,NA,TRBD1,TRBV10-3,CAISERDRSGEQFF,TGTGCCATCAGTGAAAGGGACAGGTCCGGTGAGCAGTTCTTC
TRBJ2-7,NA,NA,TRBV10-3,CAISETGLYDEQYF,TGTGCCATCAGTGAAACAGGGTTATATGACGAGCAGTACTTC
TRBJ2-7,NA,TRBD2,TRBV19,CASTPSGRSYEQYF,TGTGCCAGTACCCCTAGCGGGAGGTCCTACGAGCAGTACTTC
TRBJ2-1,NA,TRBD2,TRBV9,CASSAGLALYNEQFF,TGTGCCAGCAGCGCGGGACTAGCCCTCTACAATGAGCAGTTCTTC
TRBJ2-7,NA,TRBD2,TRBV5-1,CASSLISRGSSYEQYF,TGCGCCAGCAGCTTGATTTCGCGGGGGAGCTCCTACGAGCAGTACTTC
TRBJ2-1,few,NA,TRBV27,CASGAQGPNEQFF,TGTGCCAGCGGAGCTCAGGGTCCCAATGAGCAGTTCTTC
TRBJ1-5,NA,NA,TRBV30,CAWSATRQSGQPQHF,TGTGCCTGGAGTGCAACGAGGCAGTCTGGACAGCCCCAGCATTTT
TRBJ2-5,few,NA,TRBV19,CASSIGGFQETQYF,TGTGCCAGTAGTATCGGGGGTTTCCAAGAGACCCAGTACTTC
TRBJ2-5,NA,NA,TRBV5-4,CASSSPDLETQYF,TGTGCCAGCAGCTCCCCAGATTTAGAGACCCAGTACTTC
TRBJ1-6,NA,NA,TRBV6-5,CASTPETGYNSPLHF,TGTGCCAGCACCCCTGAGACAGGTTATAATTCACCCCTCCACTTT
TRBJ2-7,NA,TRBD2,TRBV27,CASSLLTGGYEQYF,TGTGCCAGCAGTTTACTCACGGGAGGATACGAGCAGTACTTC
TRBJ1-1,NA,NA,TRBV6-5,CASSGVGTEAFF,TGTGCCTCCTCGGGGGTGGGCACTGAAGCTTTCTTT
TRBJ2-7,NA,TRBD2,TRBV7-3,CASSSQAGGPYEQYF,TGTGCCAGCAGCTCCCAAGCGGGAGGGCCCTACGAGCAGTACTTC
TRBJ2-7,NA,TRBD1,TRBV27,CASSSGDRIFHEQYF,TGTGCCAGCAGTTCCGGGGACAGGATATTCCACGAGCAGTACTTC
TRBJ2-7,NA,TRBD2,TRBV10-3,CASLAGGRREQYF,TGTGCCAGCCTGGCGGGGGGGCGCCGCGAGCAGTACTTC
TRBJ2-1,once,NA,TRBV10-3,CAISPSRLGEQFF,TGTGCCATCAGCCCCTCGAGACTTGGAGAGCAGTTCTTC
TRBJ1-1,NA,NA,TRBV6-1,CASSAGGWSTEAFF,TGTGCCAGCAGTGCGGGGGGGTGGAGCACTGAAGCTTTCTTT
TRBJ1-5,NA,NA,TRBV2,CAVKRETGNQPQHF,TGTGCCGTCAAGAGGGAAACTGGCAATCAGCCCCAGCATTTT
TRBJ2-3,NA,TRBD2,TRBV5-6,CASSSGLATDTQYF,TGTGCCAGCAGCTCGGGACTAGCGACCGATACGCAGTATTTT
TRBJ2-7,NA,TRBD1,TRBV30,CAWSNQGDGEQYF,TGTGCCTGGAGCAACCAGGGGGATGGCGAGCAGTACTTC
TRBJ1-2,once,TRBD1,TRBV7-2,CASPAGTGYGYTF,TGTGCCAGCCCCGCAGGGACAGGCTATGGCTACACCTTC
TRBJ2-2,NA,NA,TRBV6-1,CASSQTGNTGELFF,TGTGCCAGCAGCCAAACAGGAAACACCGGGGAGCTGTTTTTT